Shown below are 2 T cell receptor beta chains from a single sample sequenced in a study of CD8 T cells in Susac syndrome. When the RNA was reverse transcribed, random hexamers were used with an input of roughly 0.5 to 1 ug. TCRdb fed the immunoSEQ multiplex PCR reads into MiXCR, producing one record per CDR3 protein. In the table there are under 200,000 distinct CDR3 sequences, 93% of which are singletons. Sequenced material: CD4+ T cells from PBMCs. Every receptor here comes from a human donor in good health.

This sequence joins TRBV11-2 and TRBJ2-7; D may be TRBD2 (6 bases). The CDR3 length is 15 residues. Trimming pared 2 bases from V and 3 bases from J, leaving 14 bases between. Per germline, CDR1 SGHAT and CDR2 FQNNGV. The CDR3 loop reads CASSLIPSANYEQYF. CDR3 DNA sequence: TGTGCCAGCAGCTTAATCCCTAGCGCCAACTACGAGCAGTACTTC.

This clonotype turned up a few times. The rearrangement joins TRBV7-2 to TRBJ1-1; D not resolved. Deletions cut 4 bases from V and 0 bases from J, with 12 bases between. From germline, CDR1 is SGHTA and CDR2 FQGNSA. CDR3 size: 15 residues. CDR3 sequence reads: CASSSRGGLNTEAFF. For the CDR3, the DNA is TGTGCCAGCAGCTCCAGAGGCGGCCTGAACACTGAAGCTTTCTTT.